These T cell receptor beta chains were read from a single sample in a study of shared clonotypes between healthy human individuals. Here immunoSEQ multiplex PCR was the method, and the copy in TCRdb shows in-frame clones only, minus some. The sample lists 700,000 or so clones; about two thirds were seen once. Sample: memory CD4+ T cells sorted from blood. The receptors here all came from a woman in her thirties in good health. The CDR3 runs from the conserved cysteine through the conserved F or W. D genes are given only for firm matches.

d_call	v_call	j_call	cdr3_aa
NA	TRBV15	TRBJ1-5	CATSRGVISNQPQHF
TRBD2	TRBV7-9	TRBJ2-1	CASTRLAEVNEQFF
TRBD2	TRBV25-1	TRBJ2-7	CASSETLSLAGADEQYF
TRBD1	TRBV19	TRBJ2-3	CASSTGGPSTDTQYF
NA	TRBV18	TRBJ1-5	CASSPPRQGGGGQPQHF
NA	TRBV7-9	TRBJ2-3	CASSADRFGADTQYF
TRBD1	TRBV7-6	TRBJ2-7	CASSASGTEARQYF
NA	TRBV4-1	TRBJ2-1	CASSQAELADNEQFF
NA	TRBV2	TRBJ1-3	CASKPDADTIYF
NA	TRBV11-3	TRBJ2-7	CASSLWRRNGVSNEQYF
NA	TRBV5-1	TRBJ1-1	CASSLSRSTEAFF
NA	TRBV5-1	TRBJ2-7	CASSFAQGTHEQYF
NA	TRBV7-8	TRBJ2-5	CASSLAAETQYF
NA	TRBV28	TRBJ2-2	CASSPPRSTGELFF
NA	TRBV14	TRBJ2-3	CASSQEIGPYTQYF
NA	TRBV7-2	TRBJ2-7	CASSGGAYEQYF
NA	TRBV2	TRBJ1-5	CASSETGNQPQHF